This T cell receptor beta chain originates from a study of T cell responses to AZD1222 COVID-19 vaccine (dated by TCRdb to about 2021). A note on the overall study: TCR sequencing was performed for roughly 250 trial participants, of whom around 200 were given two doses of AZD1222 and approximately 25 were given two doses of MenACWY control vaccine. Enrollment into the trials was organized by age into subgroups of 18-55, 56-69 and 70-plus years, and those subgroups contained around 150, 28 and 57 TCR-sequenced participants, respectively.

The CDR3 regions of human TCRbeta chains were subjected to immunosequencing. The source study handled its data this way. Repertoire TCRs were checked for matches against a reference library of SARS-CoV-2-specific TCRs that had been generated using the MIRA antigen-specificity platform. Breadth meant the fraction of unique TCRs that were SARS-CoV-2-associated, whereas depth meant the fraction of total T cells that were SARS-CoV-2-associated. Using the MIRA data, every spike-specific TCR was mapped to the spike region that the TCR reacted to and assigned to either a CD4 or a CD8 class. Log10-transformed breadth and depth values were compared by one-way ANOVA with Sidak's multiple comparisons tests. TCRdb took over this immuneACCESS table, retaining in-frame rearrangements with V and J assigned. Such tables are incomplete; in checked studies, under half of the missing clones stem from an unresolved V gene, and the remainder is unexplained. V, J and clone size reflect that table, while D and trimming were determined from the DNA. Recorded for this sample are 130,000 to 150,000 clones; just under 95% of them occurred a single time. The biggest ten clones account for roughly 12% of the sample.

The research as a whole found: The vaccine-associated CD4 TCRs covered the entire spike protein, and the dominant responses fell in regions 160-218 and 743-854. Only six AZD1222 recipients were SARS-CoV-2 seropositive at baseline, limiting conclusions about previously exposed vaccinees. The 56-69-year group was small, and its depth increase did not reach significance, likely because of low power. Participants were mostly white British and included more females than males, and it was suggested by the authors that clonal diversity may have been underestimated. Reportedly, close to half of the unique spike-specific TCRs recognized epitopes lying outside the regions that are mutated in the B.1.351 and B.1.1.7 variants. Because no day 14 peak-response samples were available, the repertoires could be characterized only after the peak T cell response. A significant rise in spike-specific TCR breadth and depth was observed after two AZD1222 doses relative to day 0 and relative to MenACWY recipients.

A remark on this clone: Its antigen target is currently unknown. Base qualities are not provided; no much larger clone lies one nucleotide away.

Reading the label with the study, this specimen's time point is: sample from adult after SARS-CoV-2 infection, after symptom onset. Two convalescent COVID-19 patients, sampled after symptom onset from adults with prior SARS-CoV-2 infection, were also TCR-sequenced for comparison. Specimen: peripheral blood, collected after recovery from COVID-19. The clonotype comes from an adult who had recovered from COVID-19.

In nucleotides, the sequence is TGTGCCAGCAGGCCCGACAGGGGCCTTAGGGGCGCGAACACCGGGGAGCTGTTTTTT. It specifies CASRPDRGLRGANTGELFF. The chain joins TRBV28 to TRBJ2-2, with TRBD1 matching 8 junction bases. Taken from the germline V gene, the CDR1 and CDR2 loops are MDHEN and SYDVKM. Trimming accounts for 6 bases at V and 0 bases at J, while the number of junction bases matched to no gene is 15. The CDR3 runs 19 residues from the cysteine to the phenylalanine. Kept here is only the CDR3 DNA, which spans 57 bases and is read in frame from base 1.